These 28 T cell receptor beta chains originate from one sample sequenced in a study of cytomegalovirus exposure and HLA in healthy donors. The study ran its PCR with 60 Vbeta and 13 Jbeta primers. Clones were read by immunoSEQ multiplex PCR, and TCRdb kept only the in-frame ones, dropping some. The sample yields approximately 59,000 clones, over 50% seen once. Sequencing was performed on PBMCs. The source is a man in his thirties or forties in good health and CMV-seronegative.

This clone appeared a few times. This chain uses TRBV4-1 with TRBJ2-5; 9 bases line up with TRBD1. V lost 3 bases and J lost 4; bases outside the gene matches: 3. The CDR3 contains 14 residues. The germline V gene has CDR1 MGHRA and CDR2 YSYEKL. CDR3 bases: TGCGCCAGCAGCCACCCGACAGGGGGAGAGACCCAGTACTTC. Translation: CASSHPTGGETQYF.

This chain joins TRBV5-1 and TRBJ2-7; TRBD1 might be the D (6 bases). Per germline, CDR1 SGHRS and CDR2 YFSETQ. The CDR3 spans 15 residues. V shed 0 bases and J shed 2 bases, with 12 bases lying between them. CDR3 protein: CASSLERDIPYEQYF. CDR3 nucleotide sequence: TGCGCCAGCAGCTTGGAACGGGACATCCCCTACGAGCAGTACTTC.

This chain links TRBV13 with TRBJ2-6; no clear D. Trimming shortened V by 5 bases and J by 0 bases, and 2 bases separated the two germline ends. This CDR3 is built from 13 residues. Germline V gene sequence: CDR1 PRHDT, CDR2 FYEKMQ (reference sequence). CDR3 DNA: TGTGCCAGCAGCCGCTCTGGGGCCAACGTCCTGACTTTC. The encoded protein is CASSRSGANVLTF.

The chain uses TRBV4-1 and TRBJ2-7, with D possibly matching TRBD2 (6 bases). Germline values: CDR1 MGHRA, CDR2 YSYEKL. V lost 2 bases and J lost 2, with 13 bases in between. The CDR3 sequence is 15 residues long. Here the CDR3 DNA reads TGCGCCAGCAGCCAATTGACTAGTAATCCCTACGAGCAGTACTTC. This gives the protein CASSQLTSNPYEQYF.

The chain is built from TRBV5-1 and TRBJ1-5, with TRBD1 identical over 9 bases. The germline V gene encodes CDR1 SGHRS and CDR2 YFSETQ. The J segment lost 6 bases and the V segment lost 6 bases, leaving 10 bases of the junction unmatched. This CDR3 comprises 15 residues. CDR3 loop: CASTYYTGGGQPQHF. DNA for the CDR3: TGCGCCAGCACCTATTATACAGGGGGCGGTCAGCCCCAGCATTTT.

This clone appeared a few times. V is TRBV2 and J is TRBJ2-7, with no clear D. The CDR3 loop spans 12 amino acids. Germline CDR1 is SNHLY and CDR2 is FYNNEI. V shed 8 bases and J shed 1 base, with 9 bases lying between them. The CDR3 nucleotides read TGTGCCAGCCTCGTCAGTTCCTACGAGCAGTACTTC. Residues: CASLVSSYEQYF. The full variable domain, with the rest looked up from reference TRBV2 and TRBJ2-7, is EPEVTQTPSHQVTQMGQEVILRCVPISNHLYFYWYRQILGQKVEFLVSFYNNEISEKSEIFDDQFSVERPDGSNFTLKIRSTKLEDSAMYFCASLVSSYEQYFGPGTRLTVT.

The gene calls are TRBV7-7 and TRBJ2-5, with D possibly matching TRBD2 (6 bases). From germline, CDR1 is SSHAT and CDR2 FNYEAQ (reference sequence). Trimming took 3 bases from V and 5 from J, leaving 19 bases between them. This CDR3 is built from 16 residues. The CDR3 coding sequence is TGTGCCAGCAGCTTGGCGGGGCCCGGCGGGGTGGAGACCCAGTACTTC. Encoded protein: CASSLAGPGGVETQYF.

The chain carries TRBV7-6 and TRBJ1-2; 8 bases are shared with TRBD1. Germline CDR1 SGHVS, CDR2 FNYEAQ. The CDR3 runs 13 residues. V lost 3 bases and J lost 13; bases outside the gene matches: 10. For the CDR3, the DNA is TGTGCCAGCAGCTTGGAGGCGAGGACAGGGATCACCTTC. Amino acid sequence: CASSLEARTGITF.

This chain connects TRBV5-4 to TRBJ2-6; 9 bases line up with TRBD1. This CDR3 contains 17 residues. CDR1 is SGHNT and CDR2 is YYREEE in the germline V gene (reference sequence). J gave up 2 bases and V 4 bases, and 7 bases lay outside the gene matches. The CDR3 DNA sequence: TGTGCCAGCAGCGAGACAGGGGGTTTGGCTGGGGCCAACGTCCTGACTTTC. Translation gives CASSETGGLAGANVLTF. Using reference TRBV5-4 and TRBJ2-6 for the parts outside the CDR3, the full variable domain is ETGVTQSPTHLIKTRGQQVTLRCSSQSGHNTVSWYQQALGQGPQFIFQYYREEENGRGNFPPRFSGLQFPNYSSELNVNALELDDSALYLCASSETGGLAGANVLTFGAGSRLTVL.

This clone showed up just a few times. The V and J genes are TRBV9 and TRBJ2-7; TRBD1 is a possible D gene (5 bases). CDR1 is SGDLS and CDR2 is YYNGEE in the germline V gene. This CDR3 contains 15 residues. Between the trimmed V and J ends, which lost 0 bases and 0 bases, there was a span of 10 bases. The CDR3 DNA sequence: TGTGCCAGCAGCGTAGGAGACAGCAGCTCCTACGAGCAGTACTTC. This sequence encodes CASSVGDSSSYEQYF.

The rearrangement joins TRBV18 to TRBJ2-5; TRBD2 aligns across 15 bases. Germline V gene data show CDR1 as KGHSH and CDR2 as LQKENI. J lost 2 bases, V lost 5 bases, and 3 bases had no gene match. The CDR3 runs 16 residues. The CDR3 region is CASSIGLAGGQETQYF. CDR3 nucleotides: TGTGCCAGCTCAATCGGACTAGCGGGGGGGCAAGAGACCCAGTACTTC.

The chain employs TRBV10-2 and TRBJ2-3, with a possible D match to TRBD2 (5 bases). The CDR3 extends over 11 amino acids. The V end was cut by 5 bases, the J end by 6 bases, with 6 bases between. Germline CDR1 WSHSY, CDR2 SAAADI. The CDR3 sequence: CASSWRDTQYF. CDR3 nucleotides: TGCGCCAGCAGTTGGAGGGATACGCAGTATTTT.

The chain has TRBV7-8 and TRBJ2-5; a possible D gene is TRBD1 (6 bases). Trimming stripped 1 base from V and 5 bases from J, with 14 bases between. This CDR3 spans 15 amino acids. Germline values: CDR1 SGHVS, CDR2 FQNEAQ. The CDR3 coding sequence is TGTGCCAGCAGCTTAGAAGCCGGGACACGGGAGACCCAGTACTTC. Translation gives CASSLEAGTRETQYF.

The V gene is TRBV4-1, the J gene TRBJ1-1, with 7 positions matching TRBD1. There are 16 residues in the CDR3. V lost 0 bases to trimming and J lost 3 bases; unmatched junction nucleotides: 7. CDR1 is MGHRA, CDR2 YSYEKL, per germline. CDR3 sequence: CASSQDWPGGDTEAFF. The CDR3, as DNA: TGCGCCAGCAGCCAAGATTGGCCAGGGGGTGACACTGAAGCTTTCTTT.

The DNA for the CDR3 is TGTGCCAGCAGCGTAGAAACAGGGGGCATGGAGACCCAGTACTTC. This encodes CASSVETGGMETQYF. This chain connects TRBV9 to TRBJ2-5; the match to TRBD1 covers 9 bases. Germline CDR1 SGDLS, CDR2 YYNGEE. This CDR3 contains 15 residues. V gave up 0 bases and J gave up 5 bases; unmatched junction bases: 5. Full variable domain (missing parts from reference TRBV9 and TRBJ2-5): DSGVTQTPKHLITATGQRVTLRCSPRSGDLSVYWYQQSLDQGLQFLIQYYNGEERAKGNILERFSAQQFPDLHSELNLSSLELGDSALYFCASSVETGGMETQYFGPGTRLLVL.

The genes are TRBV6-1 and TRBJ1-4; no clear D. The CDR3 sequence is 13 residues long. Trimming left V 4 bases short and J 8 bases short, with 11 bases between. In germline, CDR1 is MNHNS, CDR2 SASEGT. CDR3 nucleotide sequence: TGTGCCAGCAGTGGCGGCTTTCGGGAAAAACTGTTTTTT. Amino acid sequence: CASSGGFREKLFF.

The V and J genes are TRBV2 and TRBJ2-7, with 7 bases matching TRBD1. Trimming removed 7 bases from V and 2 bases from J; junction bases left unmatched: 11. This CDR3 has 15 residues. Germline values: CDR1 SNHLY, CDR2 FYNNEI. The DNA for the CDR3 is TGTGCCAGCACTCAGAGGGACAGAGCTGCCTACGAGCAGTACTTC. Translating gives CASTQRDRAAYEQYF.

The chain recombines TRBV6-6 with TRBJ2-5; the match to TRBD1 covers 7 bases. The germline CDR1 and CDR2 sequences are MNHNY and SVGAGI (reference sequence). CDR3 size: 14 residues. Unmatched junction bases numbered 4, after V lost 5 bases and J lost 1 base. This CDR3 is CASSQTGFQETQYF. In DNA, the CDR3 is TGTGCCAGCAGTCAGACAGGGTTCCAAGAGACCCAGTACTTC.

CDR3 sequence: CASSRGGFEETQYF. In DNA form, the CDR3 reads TGTGCCAGCAGCCGCGGGGGGTTTGAAGAGACCCAGTACTTC. The rearrangement links TRBV7-2 to TRBJ2-5, with 8 bases aligning to TRBD2. Losses at the gene ends were 5 bases for V and 3 bases for J; bases not matched to a gene: 5. Germline-derived CDR1 and CDR2 are SGHTA and FQGNSA. CDR3 size: 14 residues.

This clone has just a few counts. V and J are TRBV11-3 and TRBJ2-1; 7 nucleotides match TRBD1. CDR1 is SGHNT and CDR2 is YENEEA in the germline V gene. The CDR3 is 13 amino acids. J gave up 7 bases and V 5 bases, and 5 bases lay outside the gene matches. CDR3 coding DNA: TGTGCCAGCAGCCCCCCAGGGGGTAATGAGCAGTTCTTC. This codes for CASSPPGGNEQFF.

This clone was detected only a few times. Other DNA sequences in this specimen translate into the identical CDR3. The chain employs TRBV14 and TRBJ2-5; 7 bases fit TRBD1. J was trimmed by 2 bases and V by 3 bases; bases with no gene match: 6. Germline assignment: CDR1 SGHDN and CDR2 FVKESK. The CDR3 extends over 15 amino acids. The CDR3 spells CASSQGQTRQETQYF. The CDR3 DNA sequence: TGTGCCAGCAGCCAGGGACAGACAAGACAAGAGACCCAGTACTTC.

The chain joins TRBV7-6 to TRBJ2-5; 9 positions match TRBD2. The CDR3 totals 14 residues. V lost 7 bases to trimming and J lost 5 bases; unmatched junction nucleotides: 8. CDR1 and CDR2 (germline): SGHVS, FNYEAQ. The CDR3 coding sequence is TGTGCCAGCACGAGACGGCTAGCGGGGGAGACCCAGTACTTC. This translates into CASTRRLAGETQYF.

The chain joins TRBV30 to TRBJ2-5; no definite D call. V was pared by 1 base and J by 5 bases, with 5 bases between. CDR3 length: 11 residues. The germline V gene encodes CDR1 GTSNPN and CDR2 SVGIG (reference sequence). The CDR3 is CAWSDGETQYF. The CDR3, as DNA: TGTGCCTGGAGTGACGGGGAGACCCAGTACTTC.

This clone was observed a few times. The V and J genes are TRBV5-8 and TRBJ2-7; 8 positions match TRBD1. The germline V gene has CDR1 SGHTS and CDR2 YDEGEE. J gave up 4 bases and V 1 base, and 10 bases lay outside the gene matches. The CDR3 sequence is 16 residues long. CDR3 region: CASSLNFGQGLYEQYF. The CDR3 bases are TGTGCCAGCAGCTTGAACTTCGGACAGGGTCTTTACGAGCAGTACTTC.

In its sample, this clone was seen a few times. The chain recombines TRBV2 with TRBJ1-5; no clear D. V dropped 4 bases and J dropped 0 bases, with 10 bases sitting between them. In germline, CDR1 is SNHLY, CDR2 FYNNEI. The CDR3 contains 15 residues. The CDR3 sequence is CASSVDTVSNQPQHF. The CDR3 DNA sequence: TGTGCCAGCAGTGTCGACACGGTTAGCAATCAGCCCCAGCATTTT.

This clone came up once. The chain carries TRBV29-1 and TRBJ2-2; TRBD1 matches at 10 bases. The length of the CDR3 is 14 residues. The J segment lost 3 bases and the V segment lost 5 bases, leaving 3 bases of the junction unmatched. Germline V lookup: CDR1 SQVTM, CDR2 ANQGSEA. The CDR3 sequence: CSVRQGADTGELFF. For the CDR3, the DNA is TGCAGCGTTCGACAGGGGGCGGACACCGGGGAGCTGTTTTTT.

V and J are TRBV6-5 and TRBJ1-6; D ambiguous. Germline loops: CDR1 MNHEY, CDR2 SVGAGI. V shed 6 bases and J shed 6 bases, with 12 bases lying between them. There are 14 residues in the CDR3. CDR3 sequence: CASSSGNSNSPLHF. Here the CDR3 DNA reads TGTGCCAGCAGCTCCGGGAATTCTAATTCACCCCTCCACTTT.

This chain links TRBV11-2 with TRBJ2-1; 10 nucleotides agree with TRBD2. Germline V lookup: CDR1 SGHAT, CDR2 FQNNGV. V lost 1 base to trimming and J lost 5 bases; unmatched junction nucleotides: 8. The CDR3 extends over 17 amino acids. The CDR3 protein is CASSLATSSGGDNEQFF. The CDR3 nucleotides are TGTGCCAGCAGCTTAGCCACCTCTAGCGGGGGTGACAATGAGCAGTTCTTC.